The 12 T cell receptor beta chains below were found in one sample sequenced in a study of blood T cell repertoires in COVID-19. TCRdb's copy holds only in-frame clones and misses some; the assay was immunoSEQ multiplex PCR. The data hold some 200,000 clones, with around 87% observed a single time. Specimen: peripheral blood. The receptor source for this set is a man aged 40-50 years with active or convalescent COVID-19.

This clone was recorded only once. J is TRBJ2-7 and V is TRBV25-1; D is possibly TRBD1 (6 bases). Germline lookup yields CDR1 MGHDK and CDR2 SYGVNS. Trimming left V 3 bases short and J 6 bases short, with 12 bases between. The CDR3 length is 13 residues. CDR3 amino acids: CASSETGPGEQYF. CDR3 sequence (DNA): TGTGCCAGCAGTGAGACAGGTCCCGGCGAGCAGTACTTC.

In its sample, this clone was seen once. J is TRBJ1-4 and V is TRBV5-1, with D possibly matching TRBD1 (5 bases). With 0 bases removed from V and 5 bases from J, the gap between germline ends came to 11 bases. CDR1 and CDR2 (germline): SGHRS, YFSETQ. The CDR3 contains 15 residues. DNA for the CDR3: TGCGCCAGCAGCTTGGACAGGTCCAAGAATGAAAAACTGTTTTTT. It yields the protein CASSLDRSKNEKLFF.

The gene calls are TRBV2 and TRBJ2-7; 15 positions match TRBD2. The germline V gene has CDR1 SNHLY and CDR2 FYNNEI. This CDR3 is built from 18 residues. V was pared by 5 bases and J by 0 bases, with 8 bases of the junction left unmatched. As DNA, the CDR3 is TGTGCCAGCAGTCCTTGGACTAGCGGGGGGGCGAGCTCCTACGAGCAGTACTTC. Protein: CASSPWTSGGASSYEQYF.

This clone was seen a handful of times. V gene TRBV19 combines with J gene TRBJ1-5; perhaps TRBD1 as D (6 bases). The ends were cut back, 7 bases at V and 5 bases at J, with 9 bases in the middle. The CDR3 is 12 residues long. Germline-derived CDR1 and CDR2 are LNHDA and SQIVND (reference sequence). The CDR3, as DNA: TGTGCCAGTACCGAGGGGGATCAGCCCCAGCATTTT. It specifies CASTEGDQPQHF.

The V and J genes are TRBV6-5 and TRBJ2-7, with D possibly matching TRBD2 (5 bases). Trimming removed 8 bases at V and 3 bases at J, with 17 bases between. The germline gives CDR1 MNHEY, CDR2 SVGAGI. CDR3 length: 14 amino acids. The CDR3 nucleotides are TGTGCCAGCGGTCCCGGAGGTCCTGTCTACGAGCAGTACTTC. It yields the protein CASGPGGPVYEQYF.

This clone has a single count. CDR3 loop: CATQGQENTEAFF. CDR3 DNA: TGTGCCACCCAGGGACAGGAAAACACTGAAGCTTTCTTT. The chain recombines TRBV7-9 with TRBJ1-1; 8 nucleotides match TRBD1. V dropped 10 bases and J dropped 2; count of bases not matched to a gene: 6. The CDR3 runs 13 residues. Germline CDR1 is SEHNR and CDR2 is FQNEAQ (reference sequence).

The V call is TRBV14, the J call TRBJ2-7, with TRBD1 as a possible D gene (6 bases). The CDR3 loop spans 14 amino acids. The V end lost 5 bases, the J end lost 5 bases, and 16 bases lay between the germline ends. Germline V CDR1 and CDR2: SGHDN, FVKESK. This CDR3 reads CASSKDRLSHEQYF. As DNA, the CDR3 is TGTGCCAGCAGCAAGGACAGATTAAGCCACGAGCAGTACTTC.

CDR3 DNA sequence: TGTGCCAGCAGCTTAGACATGTACAATGAGCAGTTCTTC. This sequence encodes CASSLDMYNEQFF. V gene TRBV7-9 combines with J gene TRBJ2-1; no reliable D call. The CDR3 is 13 residues long. The germline gives CDR1 SEHNR, CDR2 FQNEAQ (reference sequence). V gave up 1 base and J gave up 4 bases, with 5 bases separating them.

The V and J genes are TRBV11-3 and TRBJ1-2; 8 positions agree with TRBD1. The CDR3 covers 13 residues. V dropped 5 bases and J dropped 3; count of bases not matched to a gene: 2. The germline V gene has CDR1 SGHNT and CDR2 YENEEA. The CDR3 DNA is TGTGCCAGCAGCCCACAGGGGGACTATGGCTACACCTTC. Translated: CASSPQGDYGYTF.

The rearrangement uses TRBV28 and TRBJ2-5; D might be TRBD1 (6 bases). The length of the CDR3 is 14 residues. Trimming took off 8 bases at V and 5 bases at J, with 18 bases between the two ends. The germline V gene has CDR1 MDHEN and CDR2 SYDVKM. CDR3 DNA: TGTGCCAGCGAACAGGGATTTGGGGAGGAGACCCAGTACTTC. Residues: CASEQGFGEETQYF.

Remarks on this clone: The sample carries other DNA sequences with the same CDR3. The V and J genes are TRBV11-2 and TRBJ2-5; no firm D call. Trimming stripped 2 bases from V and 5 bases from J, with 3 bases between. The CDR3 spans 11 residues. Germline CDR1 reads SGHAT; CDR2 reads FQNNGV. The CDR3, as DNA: TGTGCCAGCAGCTTACGTGAGACCCAGTACTTC. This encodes CASSLRETQYF. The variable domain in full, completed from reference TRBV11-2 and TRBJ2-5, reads EAGVAQSPRYKIIEKRQSVAFWCNPISGHATLYWYQQILGQGPKLLIQFQNNGVVDDSQLPKDRFSAERLKGVDSTLKIQPAKLEDSAVYLCASSLRETQYFGPGTRLLVL.

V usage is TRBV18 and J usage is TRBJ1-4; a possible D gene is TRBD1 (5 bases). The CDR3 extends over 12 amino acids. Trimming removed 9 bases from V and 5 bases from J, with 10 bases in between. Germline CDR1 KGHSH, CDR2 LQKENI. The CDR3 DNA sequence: TGTGCCAGTGCGGGGCCGAATGAAAAACTGTTTTTT. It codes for CASAGPNEKLFF.